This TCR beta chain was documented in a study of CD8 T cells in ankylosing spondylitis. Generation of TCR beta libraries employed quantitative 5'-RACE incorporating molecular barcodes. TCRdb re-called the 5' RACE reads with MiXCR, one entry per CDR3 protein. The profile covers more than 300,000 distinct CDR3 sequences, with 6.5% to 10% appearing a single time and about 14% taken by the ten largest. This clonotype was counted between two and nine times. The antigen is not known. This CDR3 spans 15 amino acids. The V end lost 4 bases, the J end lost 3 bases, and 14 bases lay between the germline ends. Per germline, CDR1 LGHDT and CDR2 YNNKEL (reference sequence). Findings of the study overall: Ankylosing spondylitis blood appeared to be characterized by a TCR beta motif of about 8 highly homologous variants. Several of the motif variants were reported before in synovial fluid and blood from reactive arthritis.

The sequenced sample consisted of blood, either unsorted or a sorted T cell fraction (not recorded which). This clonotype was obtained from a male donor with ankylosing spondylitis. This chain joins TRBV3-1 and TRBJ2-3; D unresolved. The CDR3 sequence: CASSRSVVGTDTQYF. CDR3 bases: TGTGCCAGCAGCCGAAGCGTTGTTGGGACAGATACGCAGTATTTT.